This T cell receptor (delta chain) appears in the sequencing data of a study of gamma-delta chains in newborns, infants, children. As for the study in general: Innate gammadelta T cells reportedly expand polyclonally right after birth, driven by microbial exposure, per the title.

Regarding this clone: A much bigger clone sits one base away, suggesting this may be a read error.

Trimming removed 0 bases from V and 2 bases from J; junction bases left unmatched: 17. The CDR3 contains 19 residues. Germline V gene sequence: CDR1 GEAIGNYY, CDR2 EKD. TCRdb re-processed the reads using CATT. Among approximately 7,000 delta-chain clones, approximately 2.1% were seen once, and the ten largest hold approximately 9.9%. The sequencing input was blood. This TCR came from a child who was a newborn, infant or young child, either healthy, febrile or measles-vaccinated (not recorded which). V gene TRDV2 combines with J gene TRDJ1, with 7 bases that match TRDD3. This chain's CDR3 is CACDTGGDTVGYKTDKLIF. CDR3 in DNA: TGTGCCTGTGACACCGGCGGCGATACTGTGGGATACAAGACCGATAAACTCATCTTT.